This T cell receptor (beta chain) is drawn from a study of early T cells in non-severe SARS-CoV-2 infection. MiXCR, run by TCRdb on the 5' RACE reads, gives a single entry per CDR3 protein. This table has around 83,000 distinct CDR3 sequences, about 12% appearing once. This clonotype was observed at least ten times. Trimming left V 5 bases short and J 4 bases short, with 18 bases between. The CDR3 sequence is 16 residues long. Germline CDR1 and CDR2: SGHVS and FNYEAQ. The sequence derives from an adult who was a healthcare worker with PCR-confirmed SARS-CoV-2 infection or an uninfected control (not recorded which). The source was whole blood, collected at baseline. The V call is TRBV7-6, the J call TRBJ1-5, with D possibly TRBD1 on 5 matching bases. CDR3 sequence: CASSANTGKGNQPQHF. For the CDR3, the DNA is TGTGCCAGCAGCGCCAATACGGGGAAGGGGAATCAGCCCCAGCATTTT.